Listed below are T cell receptor beta chains from one sample, sequenced in a study of blood T cell dynamics during melanoma immunotherapy. TCRdb's table, derived via immunoSEQ multiplex PCR, lists solely in-frame clones and lacks some. The data show approximately 20,000 clones, with nearly 90% seen just once and roughly 7.1% held by the top ten. Here the sequenced sample was blood, taken from a patient treated with checkpoint blockade. The receptors were sampled from a human donor with melanoma. CDR3s include the opening cysteine and the closing phenylalanine or tryptophan. A D gene is named only where the DNA matches it firmly. Part of the rows lack a size; the others show once, few, many or a class for expanded clones.

CDR3aa: CASSYQGWGLTNTGELFF
CDR3nt: TGTGCCAGCAGCTATCAGGGGTGGGGGCTAACGAACACCGGGGAGCTGTTTTTT
v_gene: TRBV7-6
d_gene: .
abundance: .
j_gene: TRBJ2-2

CDR3aa: CSVGGRETQYF
CDR3nt: TGCAGTGTGGGGGGACGGGAGACCCAGTACTTC
v_gene: TRBV20-1
d_gene: .
abundance: .
j_gene: TRBJ2-5

CDR3aa: CASRSTTGEETQYF
CDR3nt: TGTGCCAGCAGGTCTACCACAGGGGAAGAGACCCAGTACTTC
v_gene: TRBV5-4
d_gene: TRBD1
abundance: .
j_gene: TRBJ2-5

CDR3aa: CASSIDGVGLSSEAFF
CDR3nt: TGTGCCAGTAGTATAGATGGCGTGGGGCTCTCGTCTGAAGCTTTCTTT
v_gene: TRBV19
d_gene: .
abundance: .
j_gene: TRBJ1-1

CDR3aa: CASSLGGGHGELFF
CDR3nt: TGTGCCAGCAGCTTAGGAGGGGGCCACGGGGAGCTGTTTTTT
v_gene: TRBV7-8
d_gene: TRBD1
abundance: .
j_gene: TRBJ2-2

CDR3aa: CASSWSGGSAEAFF
CDR3nt: TGTGCCAGCAGTTGGTCAGGGGGTAGTGCTGAAGCTTTCTTT
v_gene: TRBV27
d_gene: TRBD1
abundance: .
j_gene: TRBJ1-1

CDR3aa: CATERASGAHYNEQFF
CDR3nt: TGTGCCACCGAAAGGGCTAGCGGGGCCCACTACAATGAGCAGTTCTTC
v_gene: TRBV2
d_gene: TRBD2
abundance: .
j_gene: TRBJ2-1

CDR3aa: CASSLVGAGGTYNEQFF
CDR3nt: TGTGCCAGCAGCTTAGTAGGGGCGGGAGGGACCTACAATGAGCAGTTCTTC
v_gene: TRBV7-2
d_gene: TRBD2
abundance: .
j_gene: TRBJ2-1

CDR3aa: CASSPTSGRRYEQYF
CDR3nt: TGTGCCAGCAGTCCGACTAGCGGGAGGAGGTACGAGCAGTACTTC
v_gene: TRBV27
d_gene: TRBD2
abundance: once
j_gene: TRBJ2-7

CDR3aa: CASSAGTSGRTRGNEQFF
CDR3nt: TGTGCCAGTAGTGCGGGGACTAGCGGGAGGACCAGGGGCAATGAGCAGTTCTTC
v_gene: TRBV19
d_gene: TRBD2
abundance: .
j_gene: TRBJ2-1

CDR3aa: CASSLSLAGHTQYF
CDR3nt: TGTGCCAGCAGTTTATCACTAGCGGGACATACGCAGTATTTT
v_gene: TRBV28
d_gene: TRBD2
abundance: .
j_gene: TRBJ2-3

CDR3aa: CASSPDGGSGNTIYF
CDR3nt: TGTGCCAGCAGCCCCGACGGTGGATCTGGAAACACCATATATTTT
v_gene: TRBV7-2
d_gene: .
abundance: .
j_gene: TRBJ1-3

CDR3aa: CASRQRQGATEAFF
CDR3nt: TGTGCCAGCAGGCAGAGACAGGGGGCCACTGAAGCTTTCTTT
v_gene: TRBV6-1
d_gene: TRBD1
abundance: few
j_gene: TRBJ1-1

CDR3aa: CASSSPRGSNYNEQFF
CDR3nt: TGTGCCAGCAGTTCCCCCCGGGGTAGCAACTACAATGAGCAGTTCTTC
v_gene: TRBV6-5
d_gene: .
abundance: .
j_gene: TRBJ2-1

CDR3aa: CASSSHTATNEKLFF
CDR3nt: TGTGCCAGCAGCTCCCACACCGCAACTAATGAAAAACTGTTTTTT
v_gene: TRBV5-6
d_gene: .
abundance: .
j_gene: TRBJ1-4

CDR3aa: CASRTGRETQYF
CDR3nt: TGTGCCAGCAGGACAGGGAGAGAGACCCAGTACTTC
v_gene: TRBV28
d_gene: TRBD1
abundance: .
j_gene: TRBJ2-5

CDR3aa: CASRQGTGELFF
CDR3nt: TGCGCCAGCAGACAGGGGACCGGGGAGCTGTTTTTT
v_gene: TRBV10-2
d_gene: TRBD1
abundance: .
j_gene: TRBJ2-2

CDR3aa: CASSLGTGNTGELFF
CDR3nt: TGTGCCAGCAGCTTAGGGACAGGGAACACCGGGGAGCTGTTTTTT
v_gene: TRBV4-2
d_gene: TRBD1
abundance: .
j_gene: TRBJ2-2

CDR3aa: CASSLLYEQYF
CDR3nt: TGTGCCAGCAGCTTACTCTACGAGCAGTACTTC
v_gene: TRBV11-2
d_gene: .
abundance: .
j_gene: TRBJ2-7

CDR3aa: CASSFGQGMAGELFF
CDR3nt: TGCGCCAGCAGCTTTGGACAGGGGATGGCCGGGGAGCTGTTTTTT
v_gene: TRBV5-1
d_gene: TRBD1
abundance: .
j_gene: TRBJ2-2

CDR3aa: CASSQEAVRGLNEQFF
CDR3nt: TGCGCCAGCAGCCAAGAAGCCGTTCGGGGTCTCAATGAGCAGTTCTTC
v_gene: TRBV4-1
d_gene: .
abundance: .
j_gene: TRBJ2-1

CDR3aa: CASSRLAGSGNEQFF
CDR3nt: TGTGCCAGCAGTCGACTAGCGGGATCGGGTAATGAGCAGTTCTTC
v_gene: TRBV28
d_gene: TRBD2
abundance: .
j_gene: TRBJ2-1

CDR3aa: CASRNSGANVLTF
CDR3nt: TGTGCCAGCAGGAACTCTGGGGCCAACGTCCTGACTTTC
v_gene: TRBV27
d_gene: .
abundance: .
j_gene: TRBJ2-6

CDR3aa: CASSEKSGGNEQFF
CDR3nt: TGTGCCAGCAGTGAAAAGTCAGGCGGCAATGAGCAGTTCTTC
v_gene: TRBV2
d_gene: .
abundance: .
j_gene: TRBJ2-1

CDR3aa: CSPEVRETKNIQYF
CDR3nt: TGCAGCCCTGAGGTGCGGGAGACCAAAAACATTCAGTACTTC
v_gene: TRBV29-1
d_gene: TRBD2
abundance: .
j_gene: TRBJ2-4

CDR3aa: CSVEGGDRATEAFF
CDR3nt: TGCAGCGTTGAAGGGGGGGACAGGGCCACTGAAGCTTTCTTT
v_gene: TRBV29-1
d_gene: TRBD1
abundance: .
j_gene: TRBJ1-1

CDR3aa: CAWGQGIIHEQYF
CDR3nt: TGTGCCTGGGGACAGGGGATAATCCACGAGCAGTACTTC
v_gene: TRBV30
d_gene: TRBD1
abundance: .
j_gene: TRBJ2-7

CDR3aa: CSVGGETEAFF
CDR3nt: TGCAGCGTTGGCGGAGAAACTGAAGCTTTCTTT
v_gene: TRBV29-1
d_gene: .
abundance: .
j_gene: TRBJ1-1